This T cell receptor (beta chain) was identified in a study of circulating CD8 cells and anti-PD-1 response in melanoma. Overall study context: Anti-PD-1 was first-line therapy for about 50% of the 13 patients.

This clonotype was recorded a few times. The antigen remains unidentified. V was pared by 5 bases and J by 6 bases, with 17 bases between. CDR3 length equals 15 residues. The germline CDR1 and CDR2 sequences are LNHDA and SQIVND (reference sequence). The study, taken as a whole, reports: Diversity ranked highest in DNEG and lowest in TIGIT subsets. Published repertoire comparisons used only baseline and M1 samples.

Using roughly 14 ng of total RNA, TCR libraries were made with the QIAseq Immune Repertoire TCR panel. TCRdb used MiXCR to reprocess the reads, holding one entry per CDR3 protein. The sample has fewer than 300 distinct CDR3 sequences; approximately 9.5% are singletons. Sorting of live CD3+CD8+TCRalphabeta+ cells by PD-1 and/or TIGIT gave four subsets. The rearrangement links TRBV19 to TRBJ2-1; D not certain. The sample was CD8+ T cells from PBMCs, taken at baseline or after one month of anti-PD-1 therapy (not recorded which). The clonotype comes from a human donor with melanoma. The CDR3 sequence: CASSPRELLVNEQFF. The DNA for the CDR3 is TGTGCCAGTAGTCCCCGAGAGCTCTTGGTCAATGAGCAGTTCTTC.